A selection of T cell receptor beta chains follows, all from one sample in a study of cytomegalovirus exposure and HLA in healthy donors. Profiled with immunoSEQ multiplex PCR; TCRdb holds only in-frame clones, not every one. The sample lists approximately 160,000 clones, about three quarters occurring once. Sequencing was done on a sample of PBMCs. These receptors originate from a woman aged 40 to 55 in good health and CMV-seropositive. Each CDR3 is given with its conserved first and last residue. D genes are given only for firm matches. Clone size is shown for a subset of rows, as once, few, many or a class of expanded clone.

d_call j_call clone_size v_call cdr3_nt cdr3_aa
TRBD1 TRBJ1-2 - TRBV6-1 TGTGCCAGCAGTCCACAGGGGGATCTTAACTATGGCTACACCTTC CASSPQGDLNYGYTF
- TRBJ1-4 few TRBV7-9 TGTGCCAGCAGCTCGGGGTTGGGTAATGAAAAACTGTTTTTT CASSSGLGNEKLFF
TRBD1 TRBJ1-3 - TRBV9 TGTGCCAGCAGCGTGACAGGGGGCGACTCTGGAAACACCATATATTTT CASSVTGGDSGNTIYF
- TRBJ1-4 once TRBV19 TGTGCCACCTCCCCACAGACTAATGAAAAACTGTTTTTT CATSPQTNEKLFF
- TRBJ2-7 - TRBV30 TGTGCCTGGAGTCTCGCCTACGAGCAGTACTTC CAWSLAYEQYF
TRBD1 TRBJ2-5 - TRBV28 TGTGCCAGCAGGACTACAGGGGAAGGAGAGACCCAGTACTTC CASRTTGEGETQYF
- TRBJ2-5 - TRBV4-3 TGCGCCAGCAGCCAGGACGGGACAAGGGAGACCCAGTACTTC CASSQDGTRETQYF
- TRBJ1-2 - TRBV2 TGTGCCAGCGTCCAGAGGGACTTGTATGGCTACACCTTC CASVQRDLYGYTF
- TRBJ2-7 - TRBV4-1 TGCGCCAGCAGCCTCTCCCAACACCCGGGCTACGAGCAGTACTTC CASSLSQHPGYEQYF
TRBD1 TRBJ2-1 - TRBV4-2 TGTGCCTCGAGCACAGGGGACTACAATGAGCAGTTCTTC CASSTGDYNEQFF
TRBD2 TRBJ2-1 - TRBV23-1 TGCGCCAGCAGTCAAGGTAGCGGGGGCCTCTCCTACAATGAGCAGTTCTTC CASSQGSGGLSYNEQFF
TRBD1 TRBJ1-6 - TRBV18 TGTGCCAGCTCACAGTGGGACAGGGGGGATTCACCCCTCCACTTT CASSQWDRGDSPLHF
TRBD1 TRBJ1-1 - TRBV5-4 TGTGCCAGCAGCCAGGGACAGGAGAACACTGAAGCTTTCTTT CASSQGQENTEAFF
TRBD1 TRBJ1-2 once TRBV28 TGTGCCAGCAGTTTATTGACAGGGGGTACCCATGGCTACACCTTC CASSLLTGGTHGYTF
- TRBJ1-5 few TRBV18 TGTGCCAGCTCACCCACAGGGAGAAGCAATCAGCCCCAGCATTTT CASSPTGRSNQPQHF
TRBD1 TRBJ1-1 - TRBV7-2 TGTGCCAGCAGCTTAGGGGTTAGACAGGGGGAAGCTTTCTTT CASSLGVRQGEAFF
TRBD1 TRBJ2-5 - TRBV7-2 TGTGCCAGCAGCTTGGACAGGGGTGGGGAGACCCAGTACTTC CASSLDRGGETQYF